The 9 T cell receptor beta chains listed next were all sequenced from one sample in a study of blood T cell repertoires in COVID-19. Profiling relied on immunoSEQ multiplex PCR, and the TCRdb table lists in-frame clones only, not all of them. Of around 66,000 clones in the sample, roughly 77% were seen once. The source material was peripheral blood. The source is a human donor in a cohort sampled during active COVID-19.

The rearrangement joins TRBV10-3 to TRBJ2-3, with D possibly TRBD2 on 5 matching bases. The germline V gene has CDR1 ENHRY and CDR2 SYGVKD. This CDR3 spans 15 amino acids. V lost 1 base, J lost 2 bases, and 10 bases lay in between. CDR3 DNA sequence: TGTGCCATCAGTGAGTGGCGGACTGTCACAGATACGCAGTATTTT. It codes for CAISEWRTVTDTQYF.

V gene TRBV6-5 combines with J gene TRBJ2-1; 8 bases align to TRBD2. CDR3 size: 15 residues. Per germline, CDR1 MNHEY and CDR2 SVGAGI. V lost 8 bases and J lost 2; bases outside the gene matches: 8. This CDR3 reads CASGVSGVTYNEQFF. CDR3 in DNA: TGTGCCAGCGGGGTTAGCGGGGTTACCTACAATGAGCAGTTCTTC.

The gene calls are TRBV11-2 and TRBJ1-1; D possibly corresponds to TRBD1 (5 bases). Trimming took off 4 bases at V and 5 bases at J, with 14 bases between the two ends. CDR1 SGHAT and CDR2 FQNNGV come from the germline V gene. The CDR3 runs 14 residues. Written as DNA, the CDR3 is TGTGCCAGCAGCTCGATAAGGGGAGGGACTGAAGCTTTCTTT. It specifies CASSSIRGGTEAFF.

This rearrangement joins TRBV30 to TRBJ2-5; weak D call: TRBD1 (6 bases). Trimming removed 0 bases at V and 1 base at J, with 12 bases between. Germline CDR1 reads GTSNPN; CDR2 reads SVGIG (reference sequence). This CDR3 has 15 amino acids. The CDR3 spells CAWSVLGTPQETQYF. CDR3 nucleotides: TGTGCCTGGAGTGTCCTCGGGACACCCCAAGAGACCCAGTACTTC.

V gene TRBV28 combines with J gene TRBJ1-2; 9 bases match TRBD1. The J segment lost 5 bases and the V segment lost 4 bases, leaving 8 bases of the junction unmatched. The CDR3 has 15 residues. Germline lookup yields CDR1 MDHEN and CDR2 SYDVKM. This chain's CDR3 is CASSSETGGRYGYTF. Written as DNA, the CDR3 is TGTGCCAGCAGTTCGGAAACAGGGGGCCGGTATGGCTACACCTTC.

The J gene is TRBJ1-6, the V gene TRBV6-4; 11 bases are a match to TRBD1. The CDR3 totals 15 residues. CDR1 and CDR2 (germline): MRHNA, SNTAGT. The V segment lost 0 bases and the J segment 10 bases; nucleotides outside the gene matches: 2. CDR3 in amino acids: CASSDSGQGGSPLHF. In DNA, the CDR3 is TGTGCCAGCAGTGACTCGGGACAGGGGGGATCACCCCTCCACTTT.

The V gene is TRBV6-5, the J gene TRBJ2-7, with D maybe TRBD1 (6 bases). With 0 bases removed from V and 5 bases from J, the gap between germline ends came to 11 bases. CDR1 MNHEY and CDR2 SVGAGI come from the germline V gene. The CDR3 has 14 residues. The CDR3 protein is CASSYSGRGDEQYF. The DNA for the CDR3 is TGTGCCAGCAGTTACTCTGGCAGGGGCGACGAGCAGTACTTC.

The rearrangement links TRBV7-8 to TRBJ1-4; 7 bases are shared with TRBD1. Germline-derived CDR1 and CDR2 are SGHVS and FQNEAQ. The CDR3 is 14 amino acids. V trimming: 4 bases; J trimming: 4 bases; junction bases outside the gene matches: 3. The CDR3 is CASSSRDSNEKLFF. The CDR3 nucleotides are TGTGCCAGCAGCTCCCGGGACAGTAATGAAAAACTGTTTTTT.

The CDR3 DNA sequence: TGTGCCAGCAGTTTGGGCAGGGTTAACTATGGCTACACCTTC. It translates to CASSLGRVNYGYTF. V usage is TRBV28 and J usage is TRBJ1-2, with D possibly matching TRBD1 (5 bases). There are 14 residues in the CDR3. The germline gives CDR1 MDHEN, CDR2 SYDVKM. Trimming stripped 3 bases from V and 1 base from J, with 9 bases between.